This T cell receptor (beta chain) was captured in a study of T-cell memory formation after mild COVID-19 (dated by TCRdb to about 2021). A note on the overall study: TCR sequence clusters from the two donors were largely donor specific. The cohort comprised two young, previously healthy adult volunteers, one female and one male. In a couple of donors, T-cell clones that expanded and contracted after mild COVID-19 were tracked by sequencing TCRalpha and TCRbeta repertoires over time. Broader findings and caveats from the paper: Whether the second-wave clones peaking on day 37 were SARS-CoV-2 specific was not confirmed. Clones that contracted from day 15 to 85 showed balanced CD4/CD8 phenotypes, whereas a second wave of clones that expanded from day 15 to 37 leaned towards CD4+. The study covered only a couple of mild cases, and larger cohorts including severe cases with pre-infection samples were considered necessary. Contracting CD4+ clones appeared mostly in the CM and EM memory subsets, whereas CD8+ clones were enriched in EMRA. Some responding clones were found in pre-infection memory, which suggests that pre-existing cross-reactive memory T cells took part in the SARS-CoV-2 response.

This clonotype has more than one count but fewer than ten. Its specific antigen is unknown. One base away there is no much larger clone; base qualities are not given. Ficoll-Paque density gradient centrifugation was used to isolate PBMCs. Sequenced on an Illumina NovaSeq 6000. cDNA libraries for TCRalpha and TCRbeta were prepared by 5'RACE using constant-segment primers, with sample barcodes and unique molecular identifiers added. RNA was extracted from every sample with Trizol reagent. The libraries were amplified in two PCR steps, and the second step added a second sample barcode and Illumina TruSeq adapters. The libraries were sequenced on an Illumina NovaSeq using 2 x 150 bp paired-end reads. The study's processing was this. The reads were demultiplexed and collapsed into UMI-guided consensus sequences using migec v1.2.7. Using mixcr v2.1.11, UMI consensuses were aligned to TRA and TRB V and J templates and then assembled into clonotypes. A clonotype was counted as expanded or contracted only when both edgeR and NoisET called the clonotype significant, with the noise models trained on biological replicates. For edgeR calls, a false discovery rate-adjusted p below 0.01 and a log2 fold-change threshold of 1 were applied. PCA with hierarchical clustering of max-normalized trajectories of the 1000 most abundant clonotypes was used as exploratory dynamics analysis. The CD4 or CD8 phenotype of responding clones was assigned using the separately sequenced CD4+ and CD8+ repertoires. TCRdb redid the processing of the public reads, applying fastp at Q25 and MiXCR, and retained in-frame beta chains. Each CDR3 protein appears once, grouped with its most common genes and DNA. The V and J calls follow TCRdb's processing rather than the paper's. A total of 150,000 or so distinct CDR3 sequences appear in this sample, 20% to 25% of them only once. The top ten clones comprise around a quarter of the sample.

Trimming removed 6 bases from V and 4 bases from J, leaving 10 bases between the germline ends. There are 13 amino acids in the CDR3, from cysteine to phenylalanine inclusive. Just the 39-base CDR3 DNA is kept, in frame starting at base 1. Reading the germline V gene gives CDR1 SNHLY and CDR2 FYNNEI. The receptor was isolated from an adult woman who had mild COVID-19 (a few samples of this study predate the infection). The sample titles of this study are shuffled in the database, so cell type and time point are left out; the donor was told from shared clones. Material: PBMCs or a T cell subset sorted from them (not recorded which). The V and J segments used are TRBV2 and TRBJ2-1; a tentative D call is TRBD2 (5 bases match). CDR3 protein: CASSPGKYNEQFF. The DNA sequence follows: TGTGCCAGCAGCCCCGGGAAATACAATGAGCAGTTCTTC.